What follows are 4 T cell receptor beta chains derived from one specimen sequenced in a study of T cells after posttransplantation cyclophosphamide. Libraries were prepared by immunoSEQ multiplex PCR; TCRdb keeps only in-frame clonotypes and omits some of them. The data hold about 52,000 clones, with 94% observed a single time. Sequencing used PBMCs. These receptors were taken from a woman younger than 45 in good health and a related stem cell transplant donor.

The chain joins TRBV2 to TRBJ2-5, with D uncertain. There are 15 residues in the CDR3. V was shortened by 8 bases and J by 0 bases, with 16 bases between the two germline ends. Germline V gives CDR1 SNHLY, CDR2 FYNNEI. As DNA, the CDR3 is TGTGCCAGCCCTTTTATACAAAGAAACCAAGAGACCCAGTACTTC. It yields the protein CASPFIQRNQETQYF.

The rearrangement links TRBV19 to TRBJ2-3; D is perhaps TRBD2 (6 bases). There are 18 residues in the CDR3. V was trimmed by 4 bases and J by 2 bases, leaving 22 bases between them. The germline gives CDR1 LNHDA, CDR2 SQIVND (reference sequence). CDR3: CASSKYRDLRSLTDTQYF. CDR3 coding DNA: TGTGCCAGTAGTAAGTACCGGGACTTACGCTCACTCACAGATACGCAGTATTTT.

The gene calls are TRBV7-6 and TRBJ2-7, with 11 bases matching TRBD1. Losses at the gene ends were 0 bases for V and 2 bases for J; bases not matched to a gene: 3. The CDR3 totals 16 residues. Germline V gives CDR1 SGHVS, CDR2 FNYEAQ. CDR3 region: CASSLASGQGAYEQYF. CDR3 DNA sequence: TGTGCCAGCAGCTTAGCGTCGGGACAGGGGGCCTACGAGCAGTACTTC.

The V and J genes are TRBV28 and TRBJ2-6, with TRBD1 matching 9 bases. This CDR3 contains 17 residues. Germline V gives CDR1 MDHEN, CDR2 SYDVKM. J gave up 2 bases and V 7 bases, and 9 bases lay outside the gene matches. CDR3 amino acids: CASTQSYRGPGANVLTF. For the CDR3, the DNA is TGTGCCAGCACCCAGTCGTACAGGGGGCCTGGGGCCAACGTCCTGACTTTC. Full variable domain (outside the CDR3, taken from reference TRBV28 and TRBJ2-6): DVKVTQSSRYLVKRTGEKVFLECVQDMDHENMFWYRQDPGLGLRLIYFSYDVKMKEKGDIPEGYSVSREKKERFSLILESASTNQTSMYLCASTQSYRGPGANVLTFGAGSRLTVL.